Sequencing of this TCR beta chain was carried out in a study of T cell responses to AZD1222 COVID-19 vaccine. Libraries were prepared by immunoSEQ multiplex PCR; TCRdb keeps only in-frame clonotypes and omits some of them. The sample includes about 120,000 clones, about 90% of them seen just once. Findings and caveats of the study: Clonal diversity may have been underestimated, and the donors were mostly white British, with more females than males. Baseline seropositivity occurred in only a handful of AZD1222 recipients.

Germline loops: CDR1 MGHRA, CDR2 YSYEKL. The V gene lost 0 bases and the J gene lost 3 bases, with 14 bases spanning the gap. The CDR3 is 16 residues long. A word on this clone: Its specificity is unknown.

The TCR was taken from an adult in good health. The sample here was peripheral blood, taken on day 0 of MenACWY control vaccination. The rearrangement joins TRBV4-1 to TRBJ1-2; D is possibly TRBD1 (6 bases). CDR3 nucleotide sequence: TGCGCCAGCAGCCAAGAAGGGGGAGGGTCGGACTATGGCTACACCTTC. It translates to CASSQEGGGSDYGYTF.